The rows below give T cell receptor beta chains drawn from one sample of a study of blood T cell repertoires in COVID-19. The data were produced by immunoSEQ multiplex PCR, yet TCRdb's version contains in-frame clones alone and is incomplete. This sample yields around 200,000 clones, of which roughly 73% are seen a single time; 2.5% to 3.5% belongs to the top ten. The sample comprised peripheral blood. Every receptor here comes from an elderly woman with active or convalescent COVID-19. Both conserved end residues are part of each CDR3. D genes are given only for firm matches. Size values are once, few and many counts, or a class for expanded clones, and some rows have none.

d_call j_call v_call clone_size cdr3_aa cdr3_nt
NA TRBJ2-3 TRBV2 NA CASSVMRDSSFWYF TGTGCCAGCAGTGTAATGCGGGACTCCTCCTTTTGGTATTTT
NA TRBJ1-1 TRBV9 NA CASSVGRGGDGGTEAFF TGTGCCAGCAGCGTAGGGAGAGGAGGAGACGGAGGCACTGAAGCTTTCTTT
NA TRBJ1-1 TRBV19 NA CASSIGPGSNTEAFF TGTGCCAGTAGTATAGGTCCAGGGTCGAACACTGAAGCTTTCTTT
TRBD1 TRBJ1-5 TRBV18 NA CASSAPNRGQGNQPQHF TGTGCCAGCTCAGCGCCGAACAGGGGGCAGGGCAATCAGCCCCAGCATTTT
TRBD2 TRBJ2-3 TRBV15 NA CATSRETSLAVFYF TGTGCCACCAGCAGAGAAACGTCTCTAGCGGTATTTTATTTT
NA TRBJ2-7 TRBV5-6 NA CASSVAYEQYF TGTGCCAGCAGCGTCGCCTACGAGCAGTACTTC
NA TRBJ2-4 TRBV27 NA CASSSQSVIAKNIQYF TGTGCCAGCAGTTCTCAATCAGTAATAGCCAAAAACATTCAGTACTTC
TRBD1 TRBJ1-5 TRBV5-1 few CASSWTGEDQPQHF TGCGCCAGCAGCTGGACAGGGGAGGATCAGCCCCAGCATTTT
TRBD1 TRBJ1-6 TRBV9 NA CASSVVGDRYSPLHF TGTGCCAGCAGCGTAGTCGGGGACAGGTATTCACCCCTCCACTTT
TRBD2 TRBJ2-2 TRBV2 NA CASRDPTSGVSGELFF TGTGCCAGCAGGGACCCGACTAGCGGGGTTTCCGGGGAGCTGTTTTTT
NA TRBJ1-4 TRBV4-1 once CASSQEWSEKLFF TGCGCCAGCAGCCAAGAATGGAGTGAAAAACTGTTTTTT
TRBD2 TRBJ2-1 TRBV5-4 NA CASSTSGGALNEQFF TGTGCCAGCAGCACTAGCGGGGGGGCCTTAAATGAGCAGTTCTTC
NA TRBJ1-2 TRBV28 NA CASSAPRDRIANYGYTF TGTGCCAGCAGTGCCCCGCGGGACCGGATTGCTAACTATGGCTACACCTTC
NA TRBJ2-3 TRBV7-2 NA CASSFRVQSTDTQYF TGTGCCAGCAGCTTCCGGGTCCAAAGCACAGATACGCAGTATTTT
NA TRBJ2-5 TRBV5-4 NA CASSEQGWETQYF TGTGCCAGCAGCGAACAGGGTTGGGAGACCCAGTACTTC
NA TRBJ1-2 TRBV11-2 NA CASSLAGVGYGYTF TGTGCCAGCAGCTTAGCAGGGGTGGGCTATGGCTACACCTTC
NA TRBJ2-7 TRBV12-3/TRBV12-4 once CASSLRQAAEQYF TGTGCCAGCAGTTTACGACAGGCAGCCGAGCAGTACTTC
TRBD2 TRBJ2-5 TRBV2 NA CASSLAGGPETQYF TGTGCCAGCAGTCTAGCGGGGGGGCCGGAGACCCAGTACTTC
TRBD1 TRBJ2-7 TRBV2 NA CASSRGQFYEQYF TGTGCCAGCAGTCGGGGACAGTTCTACGAGCAGTACTTC
TRBD2 TRBJ2-5 TRBV3-1/TRBV3-2 NA CASSQLAVETQYF TGTGCCAGCAGCCAGCTAGCGGTAGAGACCCAGTACTTC
NA TRBJ2-2 TRBV5-6 NA CASSFFFSQVNTGELFF TGTGCCAGCAGCTTCTTCTTCTCACAGGTTAACACCGGGGAGCTGTTTTTT
TRBD1 TRBJ1-2 TRBV5-1 NA CASSRGQGFGVNGYTF TGCGCCAGCAGCCGGGGACAGGGATTTGGAGTAAATGGCTACACCTTC
TRBD1 TRBJ2-4 TRBV9 NA CASSVEGQGKNIQYF TGTGCCAGCAGCGTAGAGGGACAGGGGAAAAACATTCAGTACTTC
TRBD2 TRBJ2-1 TRBV6-2/TRBV6-3 NA CASSGAGVSYNEQFF TGTGCCAGCAGTGGAGCGGGGGTTTCCTACAATGAGCAGTTCTTC
NA TRBJ1-1 TRBV6-6 NA CASSYGQKNTEAFF TGTGCCAGCAGTTACGGACAGAAGAACACTGAAGCTTTCTTT
NA TRBJ1-4 TRBV2 NA CASSRDIDEKLFF TGTGCCAGCAGTCGGGACATAGATGAAAAACTGTTTTTT
NA TRBJ2-7 TRBV27 NA CASSLMRASTYEQYF TGTGCCAGCAGTTTAATGAGAGCCTCCACCTACGAGCAGTACTTC
NA TRBJ2-1 TRBV4-1 NA CASSQVPPWTSGKDEQFF TGCGCCAGCAGCCAAGTCCCGCCGTGGACATCGGGCAAGGATGAGCAGTTCTTC
TRBD1 TRBJ1-2 TRBV12-3/TRBV12-4 once CASNTGTGNGYTF TGTGCCAGCAACACCGGGACAGGGAATGGCTACACCTTC
NA TRBJ2-7 TRBV30 NA CAWSRFPPGHISYEQYF TGTGCCTGGAGTCGGTTCCCACCGGGACACATCTCCTACGAGCAGTACTTC
NA TRBJ2-1 TRBV6-4 NA CASSAGTGTYNEQFF TGTGCCAGCAGCGCCGGGACTGGGACGTACAATGAGCAGTTCTTC
NA TRBJ2-2 TRBV11-3 NA CASSLGRTGELFF TGTGCCAGCAGCTTAGGTAGGACAGGGGAGCTGTTTTTT
TRBD1 TRBJ1-6 TRBV11-2 NA CASSTGQRNSPLHF TGTGCCAGCAGCACGGGACAGAGAAATTCACCCCTCCACTTT
NA TRBJ2-3 TRBV2 few CASSELAGSTDTQYF TGTGCCAGCAGTGAACTAGCCGGTTCCACAGATACGCAGTATTTT
NA TRBJ1-2 TRBV5-1 NA CASSFLATASNYGYTF TGCGCCAGCAGCTTTCTCGCGACAGCATCTAACTATGGCTACACCTTC
NA TRBJ1-1 TRBV5-4 NA CASSFWGGDEPEAFF TGTGCCAGCAGCTTTTGGGGGGGGGATGAACCTGAAGCTTTCTTT
TRBD2 TRBJ2-7 TRBV4-2 NA CASSQGDSGASYEQYF TGTGCCAGCAGCCAAGGCGACAGCGGGGCTTCCTACGAGCAGTACTTC
NA TRBJ2-5 TRBV24-1 NA CATSDFGPQETQYF TGTGCCACCAGTGATTTTGGCCCCCAAGAGACCCAGTACTTC
NA TRBJ1-3 TRBV7-2 few CASSLDHQGSNTIYF TGTGCCAGCAGCTTAGATCATCAGGGGTCCAACACCATATATTTT
NA TRBJ2-1 TRBV7-8 NA CASSPLGGTSYNEQFF TGTGCCAGCAGCCCCCTGGGGGGAACCTCCTACAATGAGCAGTTCTTC
NA TRBJ2-3 TRBV10-3 NA CAISVLDNTSTDTQYF TGTGCCATCAGTGTACTGGACAACACTAGCACAGATACGCAGTATTTT
TRBD1 TRBJ1-4 TRBV4-1 few CASSTAGTGREKLFF TGCGCCAGCAGCACTGCCGGGACAGGGCGAGAAAAACTGTTTTTT